This T cell receptor beta chain was profiled in a study of T cells in Graves' hyperthyroidism and ophthalmopathy. Regarding the study as a whole: In simple terms, a model built on 13 V-J features told ophthalmopathy apart from stable hyperthyroidism.

Germline assignment: CDR1 SGHAT and CDR2 FQNNGV. V lost 11 bases to trimming and J lost 4 bases, with 12 bases between them. This CDR3 has 11 amino acids. Amplification targeted TCR beta CDR3 regions from RNA transcripts. TCR CDR3 underwent first-round RT-PCR with the HTBI primer set. Using its own MiXCR run on the multiplex PCR reads, TCRdb lists one record per CDR3 protein. This table holds 350,000 to 450,000 distinct CDR3 sequences, about a sixth found once. This clonotype was detected many times. The antigen is undetermined. Hyperthyroidism patients were newly diagnosed, had disease duration under 2 months, and were aged 18 to 65 years. Exclusions: uncontrolled infection, other autoimmune disease, pregnancy, lactation.

This chain links TRBV11-2 with TRBJ2-7; D is possibly TRBD2 (7 bases). The clonotype comes from a woman in her twenties or thirties with Graves' hyperthyroidism that later progressed to Graves' ophthalmopathy. Sequencing was performed on blood. The CDR3 loop is CAVGGLYEQYF. Here the CDR3 DNA reads TGTGCCGTCGGGGGGCTTTACGAGCAGTACTTC.